This T cell receptor (beta chain) was obtained from a study of cytomegalovirus exposure and HLA in healthy donors. The PCR contained 60 Vbeta and 13 Jbeta primers. Some clones are missing from TCRdb's copy, which holds only in-frame ones; the method was immunoSEQ multiplex PCR. The sample consists of tens of thousands of clones, approximately 77% of them appearing once. V lost 1 base and J 13 bases, leaving 17 bases between the germline ends. This CDR3 is built from 14 residues. Germline assignment: CDR1 LNHNV and CDR2 YYDKDF (reference sequence). This clonotype was sampled from a man in his thirties or forties in good health and CMV-seronegative. The V call is TRBV15, the J call TRBJ2-1; D is perhaps TRBD2 (5 bases). Sequencing used PBMCs. CDR3 protein: CATSRGRVREPQFF. DNA of the CDR3: TGTGCCACCAGCAGAGGTCGGGTTAGGGAGCCTCAGTTCTTC.